These 32 T cell receptor beta chains were all obtained from the same sample, sequenced in a study of vaccination and CD4 T cells after COVID-19 (dated by TCRdb to the early 2020s). Antigens of these TCRs are unknown. The receptor library was made with PCR. Sequenced using an Illumina iSeq 100. At the Johns Hopkins FTIC core, DNA from the cultured CD4+ T cells underwent TCR sequencing with the Oncomine TCR Beta short-read assay. TCRdb ran its own pipeline on the public reads, namely fastp trimming at Q25 and MiXCR clone calling, and kept in-frame beta chains. Rows with one shared CDR3 protein collapse into an entry with the most common genes and DNA. This sample gives approximately 12,000 distinct CDR3 sequences in total; approximately 60% of them show up just once. The top ten hold about 14% of the sample. Sample treatment or condition, as interpreted from the label and publication: 10-day PBMC culture with coronavirus spike peptide pools or control peptides (ViraFEST assay).

The material sequenced was CD4+ T cells from blood, cultured in vitro. The origin of the receptors is a human donor who had recovered from COVID-19.

This chain links TRBV2 with TRBJ2-2; 9 bases match TRBD2. J was trimmed by 1 base and V by 4 bases; bases with no gene match: 1. Germline-derived CDR1 and CDR2 are SNHLY and FYNNEI. This CDR3 has 15 amino acids. CDR3 sequence (DNA): TGTGCCAGCAGTGGAGCGGGGGGGAACACCGGGGAGCTGTTTTTT. It specifies CASSGAGGNTGELFF.

V and J are TRBV6-2 or TRBV6-3 and TRBJ2-7; D perhaps matches TRBD1 (6 bases). Germline V lookup: CDR1 MNHEY, CDR2 SVGEGT. Between the trimmed V and J ends, which lost 5 bases and 0 bases, there was a span of 17 bases. This CDR3 is built from 16 residues. The CDR3 DNA sequence: TGTGCCAGCAGTCCCTGGGGGCTCCATAGCTCCTACGAGCAGTACTTC. Translating it yields CASSPWGLHSSYEQYF.

The chain combines TRBV7-9 with TRBJ2-1, with 7 bases identical to TRBD2. The ends lost 4 bases at V and 4 bases at J; junction bases unmatched: 7. The CDR3 totals 15 residues. Germline values: CDR1 SEHNR, CDR2 FQNEAQ (reference sequence). The CDR3 DNA reads TGTGCCAGCAGCTCCCCCGGGACTAATTACAATGAGCAGTTCTTC. It yields the protein CASSSPGTNYNEQFF.

This clonotype has only a few counts. The rearrangement joins TRBV9 to TRBJ1-1; D unresolved. The V gene's germline CDR1 is SGDLS and CDR2 YYNGEE. V was pared by 0 bases and J by 5 bases, with 8 bases between. This CDR3 has 13 amino acids. The CDR3 region is CASSVDQRTEAFF. The CDR3 region has the DNA TGTGCCAGCAGCGTAGATCAGAGAACTGAAGCTTTCTTT.

This clonotype was observed a handful of times. CDR3 in DNA: TGTGCCAGCAGCCCCCGGGGGCCAGGGCCCCAGCATTTT. Translated: CASSPRGPGPQHF. The genes are TRBV7-2 and TRBJ1-5, with D maybe TRBD1 (6 bases). The CDR3 extends over 13 amino acids. Trimming cost V 5 bases and J 9 bases, with 14 bases left between them. Germline V gives CDR1 SGHTA, CDR2 FQGNSA.

This clonotype turned up a few times. The chain has TRBV6-1 and TRBJ2-2; D possibly corresponds to TRBD2 (6 bases). This CDR3 region has 14 residues. V lost 4 bases, J lost 5 bases, and 11 bases lay in between. The germline V gene has CDR1 MNHNS and CDR2 SASEGT. CDR3 DNA sequence: TGTGCCAGCAGTGGGGTAGGGAGGACCGGGGAGCTGTTTTTT. This encodes CASSGVGRTGELFF.

This rearrangement joins TRBV6-1 to TRBJ2-5; D is unresolved. Per the germline V gene, CDR1 is MNHNS and CDR2 is SASEGT. The CDR3 covers 11 residues. V dropped 1 base and J dropped 4 bases, with 1 base sitting between them. The CDR3 is CASSEGETQYF. The DNA for the CDR3 is TGTGCCAGCAGTGAAGGAGAGACCCAGTACTTC.

This clonotype has just a few counts. This CDR3 reads CASSTASLRAFF. CDR3 DNA: TGTGCCAGTAGTACCGCATCCTTGAGGGCTTTCTTT. The chain joins TRBV19 to TRBJ1-1; D uncertain. Trimming removed 4 bases from V and 11 bases from J, with 14 bases in between. The CDR3 covers 12 residues. Germline V gene data show CDR1 as LNHDA and CDR2 as SQIVND (reference sequence). Complete variable domain (other parts from reference TRBV19 and TRBJ1-1): DGGITQSPKYLFRKEGQNVTLSCEQNLNHDAMYWYRQDPGQGLRLIYYSQIVNDFQKGDIAEGYSVSREKKESFPLTVTSAQKNPTAFYLCASSTASLRAFFGQGTRLTVV.

This rearrangement joins TRBV20-1 to TRBJ1-5; D remains ambiguous. The CDR3 totals 13 residues. The V gene's germline CDR1 is DFQATT and CDR2 SNEGSKA (reference sequence). Trimming took 3 bases from V and 3 from J, leaving 9 bases between them. CDR3 protein: CSASVQINQPQHF. DNA for the CDR3: TGCAGTGCTAGTGTGCAGATCAATCAGCCCCAGCATTTT.

This clonotype was seen a handful of times. This rearrangement joins TRBV30 to TRBJ1-6; 7 bases are a match to TRBD1. J gave up 7 bases and V 4 bases, and 7 bases lay outside the gene matches. The length of the CDR3 is 14 residues. Germline values: CDR1 GTSNPN, CDR2 SVGIG (reference sequence). CDR3 coding DNA: TGTGCCTGGACCCCCGGGACAGCAAATTCACCCCTCCACTTT. Translated: CAWTPGTANSPLHF.

The sample holds a few counts of this clonotype. The chain employs TRBV7-6 and TRBJ2-2; TRBD2 matches 8 bases. Unmatched junction bases numbered 6, after V lost 1 base and J lost 5 bases. Looked up from germline, CDR1 is SGHVS and CDR2 is FNYEAQ. The CDR3 covers 16 residues. The CDR3 reads CASSLVREGRTGELFF. DNA for the CDR3: TGTGCCAGCAGCTTAGTACGGGAGGGCAGAACCGGGGAGCTGTTTTTT.

CDR3 coding DNA: TGTGCCAGCAGCGATGCCACAGGGACTGGAAACACCATATATTTT. This translates into CASSDATGTGNTIYF. The chain employs TRBV28 and TRBJ1-3; tentative D call: TRBD1 (6 bases). Trimming removed 6 bases from V and 2 bases from J, with 14 bases in between. Germline V gene sequence: CDR1 MDHEN, CDR2 SYDVKM. This CDR3 contains 15 residues.

This chain joins TRBV6-2 or TRBV6-3 and TRBJ1-5; D not resolved. The V end was cut by 2 bases, the J end by 9 bases, with 8 bases between. CDR3 length: 12 amino acids. From germline, CDR1 is MNHEY and CDR2 SVGEGT. Here the CDR3 reads CASSYGMRPQHF. The CDR3 nucleotides are TGTGCCAGCAGTTACGGGATGAGGCCCCAGCATTTT.

The J gene is TRBJ2-7, the V gene TRBV2; TRBD2 matches 7 bases. The CDR3 sequence is 11 residues long. Germline CDR1 reads SNHLY; CDR2 reads FYNNEI. With 5 bases clipped from V and 8 bases from J, the junction kept 3 bases outside the gene matches. CDR3 sequence reads: CASSPTSKQYF. The CDR3 DNA is TGTGCCAGCAGTCCGACTAGCAAGCAGTACTTC.

This sequence joins TRBV18 and TRBJ2-5; D remains ambiguous. The germline gives CDR1 KGHSH, CDR2 LQKENI. V dropped 3 bases and J dropped 3 bases, with 8 bases sitting between them. This CDR3 has 13 amino acids. The CDR3 nucleotides read TGTGCCAGCTCACCCGGGCAGAAAGAGACCCAGTACTTC. This translates into CASSPGQKETQYF.

The chain couples TRBV15 to TRBJ2-2; TRBD1 aligns across 10 bases. The V gene end was trimmed by 5 bases and the J gene end by 3 bases; junction bases not matched to a gene: 12. Germline loops: CDR1 LNHNV, CDR2 YYDKDF (reference sequence). The CDR3 loop spans 18 amino acids. The CDR3: CATSHDPRTGGYTGELFF. CDR3 bases: TGTGCCACCAGCCACGACCCAAGGACAGGGGGATACACCGGGGAGCTGTTTTTT.

The chain joins TRBV6-1 to TRBJ1-2, with no clear D. There are 12 residues in the CDR3. Germline V gene data show CDR1 as MNHNS and CDR2 as SASEGT. V lost 8 bases to trimming and J lost 1 base, with 8 bases between them. CDR3 residues: CASRRGNYGYTF. CDR3 DNA sequence: TGTGCCAGCCGACGGGGTAACTATGGCTACACCTTC.

V usage is TRBV11-1 and J usage is TRBJ2-3, with D tentatively TRBD2 (7 bases). The germline gives CDR1 SGHAT, CDR2 FQDESV (reference sequence). The V and J ends lost 1 base and 5 bases respectively, with 16 bases between them. The CDR3 length is 16 residues. CDR3 bases: TGTGCCAGCAGCTTAGGGGCGGGGGCCCAAGAAGATACGCAGTATTTT. Protein sequence: CASSLGAGAQEDTQYF.

The rearrangement joins TRBV4-2 to TRBJ1-2; D gene ambiguous. The CDR3 is 13 amino acids. Germline V gene sequence: CDR1 LGHNA, CDR2 YNFKEQ. V was shortened by 4 bases and J by 6 bases, with 12 bases between the two germline ends. The CDR3 reads CASSRAPGDGYTF. In DNA form, the CDR3 reads TGTGCCAGCAGCCGAGCCCCAGGAGATGGCTACACCTTC.

The chain links TRBV7-8 to TRBJ2-7, with D perhaps matching TRBD2 (6 bases). CDR3 length: 16 amino acids. The V end lost 7 bases, the J end lost 6 bases, and 25 bases lay between the germline ends. CDR1 is SGHVS, CDR2 FQNEAQ, per germline. In nucleotides, the CDR3 is TGTGCCAGCACCTCGATGGCCTGGGGGGAGGATGGCGAGCAGTACTTC. This sequence encodes CASTSMAWGEDGEQYF.

The V and J genes are TRBV18 and TRBJ1-5; 8 bases map to TRBD1. This CDR3 is 19 amino acids long. In germline, CDR1 is KGHSH, CDR2 LQKENI. V lost 4 bases and J lost 0; bases outside the gene matches: 14. The DNA for the CDR3 is TGTGCCAGCTCACGTTCGGACAGGGCTGGTTGGGATAGCAATCAGCCCCAGCATTTT. Translating gives CASSRSDRAGWDSNQPQHF.

The gene calls are TRBV6-1 and TRBJ1-2; D is unclear. The CDR3 contains 13 residues. Per the germline V gene, CDR1 is MNHNS and CDR2 is SASEGT. Trimming took off 8 bases at V and 4 bases at J, with 14 bases between the two ends. This CDR3 is CASGDRHVYGYTF. The CDR3 region has the DNA TGTGCCAGCGGAGATCGGCATGTCTATGGCTACACCTTC.

This chain uses TRBV7-6 with TRBJ2-2; D unclear. This CDR3 contains 12 residues. V was clipped by 8 bases and J by 4 bases, with 8 bases between them. Germline CDR1 reads SGHVS; CDR2 reads FNYEAQ. The CDR3 DNA sequence: TGTGCCAGCGGATTTTCCACCGGGGAGCTGTTTTTT. It encodes CASGFSTGELFF.

This clonotype occurred a few times. The chain employs TRBV25-1 and TRBJ1-1; 7 bases line up with TRBD1. Germline V CDR1 and CDR2: MGHDK, SYGVNS. Trimming removed 7 bases from V and 5 bases from J; junction bases left unmatched: 4. The CDR3 covers 12 residues. The CDR3 is CASTQGGTEAFF. The DNA for the CDR3 is TGTGCCAGCACCCAGGGGGGGACTGAAGCTTTCTTT.

The gene calls are TRBV7-9 and TRBJ2-5; 15 bases line up with TRBD2. CDR3 size: 17 residues. After removal of 5 bases from V and 2 bases from J, the junction contained 6 bases not matched to a gene. CDR1 SEHNR and CDR2 FQNEAQ come from the germline V gene (reference sequence). CDR3 in amino acids: CASSLAGLAGGQETQYF. CDR3 DNA: TGTGCCAGCAGCCTCGCGGGACTAGCGGGGGGTCAAGAGACCCAGTACTTC.

This chain connects TRBV19 to TRBJ1-1; no reliable D call. The CDR3 has 14 residues. Germline V gene lookup returns CDR1 LNHDA and CDR2 SQIVND (reference sequence). V was cut by 4 bases and J by 8 bases, with 17 bases left in between. The CDR3 DNA reads TGTGCCAGTAGTACGGGTCCCTCTACGGTAGAAGCTTTCTTT. Protein product: CASSTGPSTVEAFF.

This sequence joins TRBV7-2 and TRBJ2-2; D unclear. CDR1 SGHTA and CDR2 FQGNSA come from the germline V gene. The CDR3 contains 12 residues. Trimming removed 2 bases at V and 7 bases at J, with 5 bases between. The CDR3 DNA reads as TGTGCCAGCAGCTTATTCGGCGGGGAGCTGTTTTTT. Protein sequence: CASSLFGGELFF.

The V call is TRBV20-1, the J call TRBJ1-1; 8 bases line up with TRBD1. V lost 5 bases to trimming and J lost 12 bases; unmatched junction nucleotides: 8. This CDR3 spans 11 amino acids. The germline gives CDR1 DFQATT, CDR2 SNEGSKA (reference sequence). The CDR3 DNA sequence: TGCAGTGCTCCTCGGACAGGGTTGACTTTCTTT. Protein: CSAPRTGLTFF.

The chain employs TRBV10-3 and TRBJ1-2; TRBD1 aligns across 7 bases. With V trimmed by 6 bases and J by 4 bases, 8 bases remained unmatched. The CDR3 extends over 14 amino acids. Germline CDR1 and CDR2: ENHRY and SYGVKD. CDR3 DNA: TGTGCCATCAGCGCAGGACAGGAAACCTATGGCTACACCTTC. This translates into CAISAGQETYGYTF.

This clonotype appeared once. J is TRBJ1-1 and V is TRBV6-1; D perhaps matches TRBD1 (5 bases). The V gene's germline CDR1 is MNHNS and CDR2 SASEGT. The V end lost 6 bases, the J end lost 0 bases, and 14 bases lay between the germline ends. CDR3 length equals 15 residues. The CDR3 sequence is CASSRPGSVNTEAFF. CDR3 in DNA: TGTGCCAGCAGCCGTCCAGGGAGCGTGAACACTGAAGCTTTCTTT.

To note about this clonotype: Mismatch with germline at one junction end may stem from a read error. The rearrangement uses TRBV5-3 and TRBJ2-7; D perhaps matches TRBD2 (6 bases). TRBV5-3 is flagged as an ORF with uncertain function. The length of the CDR3 is 14 residues. CDR3 loop: CASSLVGGSYEQYF. CDR3 coding DNA: TGTGCCAGCAGCTTGGTGGGGGGATCCTACGAGCAGTACTTC.

This chain uses TRBV20-1 with TRBJ2-1; unclear D gene. Germline V CDR1 and CDR2: DFQATT, SNEGSKA (reference sequence). Trimming pared 5 bases from V and 8 bases from J, leaving 10 bases between. CDR3 length: 11 amino acids. The CDR3 coding sequence is TGCAGTGCTTCGACAACGGATGAGCAGTTCTTC. This codes for CSASTTDEQFF.